Presented here are 26 T cell receptor beta chains from one specimen sequenced in a study of cytotoxic CD8 clonotypes in ibrutinib-treated CLL. Here immunoSEQ multiplex PCR was the method, and the copy in TCRdb shows in-frame clones only, minus some. The sample lists roughly 60,000 clones, more than 70% occurring once. The sample here was PBMCs, taken after 12 months of ibrutinib treatment. The receptors were gathered from a human donor with chronic lymphocytic leukemia.

This chain uses TRBV5-1 with TRBJ2-1, with D uncertain. The CDR3 covers 11 residues. V gave up 4 bases and J gave up 10 bases, with 9 bases separating them. Germline lookup yields CDR1 SGHRS and CDR2 YFSETQ. DNA of the CDR3: TGCGCCAGCAGCAAAGCAAGCGAGCAGTTCTTC. Protein product: CASSKASEQFF. The variable domain in full, completed from reference TRBV5-1 and TRBJ2-1, reads KAGVTQTPRYLIKTRGQQVTLSCSPISGHRSVSWYQQTPGQGLQFLFEYFSETQRNKGNFPGRFSGRQFSNSRSEMNVSTLELGDSALYLCASSKASEQFFGPGTRLTVL.

This chain connects TRBV9 to TRBJ1-1; maybe TRBD1 (5 bases). The CDR3 spans 13 residues. Germline lookup yields CDR1 SGDLS and CDR2 YYNGEE. V was cut by 4 bases and J by 5 bases, with 12 bases left in between. CDR3: CASSPGGWTEAFF. CDR3 nucleotides: TGTGCCAGCAGCCCGGGGGGGTGGACTGAAGCTTTCTTT.

The chain couples TRBV18 to TRBJ1-1; 7 bases are shared with TRBD1. Germline V gives CDR1 KGHSH, CDR2 LQKENI. Trimming at V came to 3 bases and at J to 4 bases, leaving 2 bases not matched to a gene. This CDR3 contains 13 residues. This CDR3 is CASSPGTATEAFF. The CDR3 DNA reads TGTGCCAGCTCACCCGGGACAGCCACTGAAGCTTTCTTT.

J is TRBJ2-1 and V is TRBV28; 7 bases line up with TRBD2. Per germline, CDR1 MDHEN and CDR2 SYDVKM. CDR3 length: 19 amino acids. V gave up 4 bases and J gave up 6 bases; unmatched junction bases: 21. CDR3 sequence (DNA): TGTGCCAGCAGTTCCGACATATTAATTGTGGGAGGGTGGGGCAATGAGCAGTTCTTC. This gives the protein CASSSDILIVGGWGNEQFF. The full variable domain, rest sourced from reference TRBV28 and TRBJ2-1, is DVKVTQSSRYLVKRTGEKVFLECVQDMDHENMFWYRQDPGLGLRLIYFSYDVKMKEKGDIPEGYSVSREKKERFSLILESASTNQTSMYLCASSSDILIVGGWGNEQFFGPGTRLTVL.

V gene TRBV2 combines with J gene TRBJ2-7; weak D call: TRBD2 (5 bases). The CDR3 extends over 14 amino acids. V was shortened by 4 bases and J by 3 bases, with 13 bases between the two germline ends. Germline-derived CDR1 and CDR2 are SNHLY and FYNNEI. The CDR3 nucleotides are TGTGCCAGCAGTGGGCGGCTAGCAGTCTACGAGCAGTACTTC. Translation: CASSGRLAVYEQYF.

The V call is TRBV10-3, the J call TRBJ2-7; D is unclear. The CDR3 is 14 residues long. Germline V gene sequence: CDR1 ENHRY, CDR2 SYGVKD. Trimming pared 0 bases from V and 3 bases from J, leaving 9 bases between. Here the CDR3 DNA reads TGTGCCATCAGTGAGTCTTACATCAACTACGAGCAGTACTTC. It specifies CAISESYINYEQYF.

The CDR3 DNA sequence: TGTGCCAGCAGACCCCTAAGCGGGGCCTCCTACAATGAGCAGTTCTTC. Its translation is CASRPLSGASYNEQFF. V usage is TRBV27 and J usage is TRBJ2-1; 7 positions agree with TRBD2. Looked up from germline, CDR1 is MNHEY and CDR2 is SMNVEV (reference sequence). The CDR3 runs to 16 residues. J lost 0 bases, V lost 6 bases, and 8 bases had no gene match.

The chain employs TRBV28 and TRBJ1-2, with D uncertain. Germline V gene data show CDR1 as MDHEN and CDR2 as SYDVKM. The CDR3 has 12 residues. V was clipped by 7 bases and J by 2 bases, with 8 bases between them. The CDR3 DNA follows: TGTGCCAGCAACGGACTGAACTATGGCTACACCTTC. This codes for CASNGLNYGYTF.

The chain joins TRBV6-5 to TRBJ2-7, with 10 positions matching TRBD1. The CDR3 is made up of 14 amino acids. After removal of 6 bases from V and 7 bases from J, the junction contained 9 bases not matched to a gene. The germline CDR1 and CDR2 sequences are MNHEY and SVGAGI. The CDR3 spells CASSQGTGASEQYF. The CDR3 coding sequence is TGTGCCAGCAGCCAGGGGACAGGGGCATCGGAGCAGTACTTC.

This clone was recorded a few times. The chain carries TRBV7-5 and TRBJ2-7; TRBD2, the table's D call, lacks a check against the DNA. TRBV7-5 is a pseudogene. This CDR3 is 15 amino acids long. The CDR3 region is CASSLGGSGTYEQYF. The CDR3 region has the DNA TGTGCCAGCAGCTTAGGCGGGAGCGGGACCTACGAGCAGTACTTC.

The V and J genes are TRBV4-1 and TRBJ1-5; D is undetermined. This CDR3 contains 13 residues. Trimming removed 0 bases at V and 9 bases at J, with 9 bases between. Germline CDR1 reads MGHRA; CDR2 reads YSYEKL. CDR3 protein: CASSQDTTWPQHF. The CDR3 DNA reads as TGCGCCAGCAGCCAAGACACCACATGGCCCCAGCATTTT.

This chain joins TRBV7-3 and TRBJ2-1; 8 bases agree with TRBD2. The junction had 9 bases not matched to a gene; V was cut back by 5 bases and J by 3 bases. This CDR3 comprises 16 residues. Per germline, CDR1 SGHTA and CDR2 FQGTGA. The CDR3 spells CASSTTSGRVYNEQFF. As DNA, the CDR3 is TGTGCCAGCAGCACAACAAGCGGGAGAGTCTACAATGAGCAGTTCTTC.

The chain carries TRBV27 and TRBJ2-2; unclear D gene. Germline CDR1 and CDR2: MNHEY and SMNVEV (reference sequence). Deletions cut 8 bases from V and 4 bases from J, with 14 bases between. The CDR3 has 14 amino acids. CDR3: CASRIGRSTGELFF. DNA for the CDR3: TGTGCCAGCCGGATTGGCAGATCCACCGGGGAGCTGTTTTTT.

The chain uses TRBV5-5 and TRBJ2-1; perhaps D is TRBD1 or TRBD2 (5 bases each). Trimming left V 4 bases short and J 9 bases short, with 20 bases between. CDR3 length: 15 amino acids. The germline V gene has CDR1 SGHKS and CDR2 YYEKEE (reference sequence). This CDR3 reads CASSPQGAMAFEQFF. Written as DNA, the CDR3 is TGTGCCAGCAGCCCCCAGGGAGCCATGGCCTTTGAGCAGTTCTTC.

This chain connects TRBV5-6 to TRBJ1-2, with D unresolved. V lost 4 bases and J lost 8, with 9 bases in between. CDR1 is SGHDT and CDR2 is YYEEEE in the germline V gene. This CDR3 is 11 amino acids long. The CDR3 here is CASSQGPGYTF. CDR3 sequence (DNA): TGTGCCAGCAGCCAAGGACCCGGCTACACCTTC. Full variable domain (remainder filled in from reference TRBV5-6 and TRBJ1-2): DAGVTQSPTHLIKTRGQQVTLRCSPKSGHDTVSWYQQALGQGPQFIFQYYEEEERQRGNFPDRFSGHQFPNYSSELNVNALLLGDSALYLCASSQGPGYTFGSGTRLTVV.

The genes are TRBV27 and TRBJ2-7, with D perhaps TRBD1 or TRBD2 (5 bases each). With 0 bases removed from V and 2 bases from J, the gap between germline ends came to 8 bases. Germline CDR1 reads MNHEY; CDR2 reads SMNVEV (reference sequence). The CDR3 is 14 amino acids. Here the CDR3 DNA reads TGTGCCAGCAGTTTATCGGGGGTCCCCTACGAGCAGTACTTC. Amino acid sequence: CASSLSGVPYEQYF.

This clone has a handful of counts. The chain is built from TRBV7-9 and TRBJ2-1; no reliable D call. This CDR3 is built from 12 residues. Germline V gene data show CDR1 as SEHNR and CDR2 as FQNEAQ (reference sequence). V was trimmed by 5 bases and J by 11 bases, leaving 13 bases between them. The CDR3 DNA sequence: TGTGCCAGCAGCCCCCTGGACGCGCAGCAGTTCTTC. Protein: CASSPLDAQQFF.

V usage is TRBV7-6 and J usage is TRBJ2-5; 12 bases line up with TRBD2. This CDR3 is 17 amino acids long. V was pared by 2 bases and J by 5 bases, with 9 bases of the junction left unmatched. The germline gives CDR1 SGHVS, CDR2 FNYEAQ. CDR3 region: CASSLLASGRAAETQYF. CDR3 coding DNA: TGTGCCAGCAGCTTATTGGCTAGCGGGAGGGCAGCGGAGACCCAGTACTTC.

J is TRBJ1-4 and V is TRBV5-4; the match to TRBD1 covers 11 bases. This CDR3 is 14 amino acids long. CDR1 SGHNT and CDR2 YYREEE come from the germline V gene (reference sequence). The ends lost 4 bases at V and 10 bases at J; junction bases unmatched: 6. CDR3 protein: CASSLRTGGGKLFF. CDR3 coding DNA: TGTGCCAGCAGCCTTCGGACAGGGGGCGGAAAACTGTTTTTT.

The V call is TRBV18, the J call TRBJ2-5, with D uncertain. Germline-derived CDR1 and CDR2 are KGHSH and LQKENI. The CDR3 has 12 residues. Trimming cost V 2 bases and J 4 bases, with 5 bases left between them. The CDR3 is CASSPYSETQYF. CDR3 in DNA: TGTGCCAGCTCACCATATTCAGAGACCCAGTACTTC.

This rearrangement joins TRBV7-3 to TRBJ2-3, with TRBD2 identical over 9 bases. CDR1 is SGHTA, CDR2 FQGTGA, per germline. The CDR3 is 15 amino acids. V trimming: 7 bases; J trimming: 4 bases; junction bases outside the gene matches: 9. The CDR3: CASTFSGRSADTQYF. The CDR3 coding sequence is TGTGCCAGCACCTTTAGCGGGAGATCGGCAGATACGCAGTATTTT.

The V and J genes are TRBV28 and TRBJ2-3, with D perhaps being TRBD1 or TRBD2 (5 bases each). From germline, CDR1 is MDHEN and CDR2 SYDVKM. V lost 2 bases, J lost 6 bases, and 18 bases lay in between. The CDR3 has 16 residues. CDR3 residues: CASSLEEGYMGDTQYF. The CDR3 DNA sequence: TGTGCCAGCAGTTTAGAAGAGGGGTATATGGGCGATACGCAGTATTTT. The full variable domain, rest sourced from reference TRBV28 and TRBJ2-3, is DVKVTQSSRYLVKRTGEKVFLECVQDMDHENMFWYRQDPGLGLRLIYFSYDVKMKEKGDIPEGYSVSREKKERFSLILESASTNQTSMYLCASSLEEGYMGDTQYFGPGTRLTVL.

This clone has just a few counts. The rearrangement joins TRBV2 to TRBJ2-5, with D possibly TRBD2 on 6 matching bases. Trimming removed 3 bases at V and 5 bases at J, with 13 bases between. The germline V gene encodes CDR1 SNHLY and CDR2 FYNNEI. CDR3 length: 14 residues. DNA of the CDR3: TGTGCCAGCAGTGACCGACTAGTGGGGGAGACCCAGTACTTC. Translating gives CASSDRLVGETQYF.

The chain couples TRBV6-5 to TRBJ2-2, with 8 bases matching TRBD1. The germline CDR1 and CDR2 sequences are MNHEY and SVGAGI. This CDR3 has 15 residues. The trim removed 1 base at V and 4 bases at J, leaving 2 bases unmatched. The CDR3 reads CASSYLTGATGELFF. The DNA for the CDR3 is TGTGCCAGCAGTTACTTGACAGGGGCCACCGGGGAGCTGTTTTTT.

This chain links TRBV5-1 with TRBJ2-7; D is uncertain. The V gene lost 0 bases and the J gene lost 0 bases, with 10 bases spanning the gap. The CDR3 has 15 amino acids. CDR1 SGHRS and CDR2 YFSETQ come from the germline V gene. The DNA of the CDR3 is TGCGCCAGCAGCTTGGGCCTACCGAGCTCCTACGAGCAGTACTTC. The encoded protein is CASSLGLPSSYEQYF.

V and J are TRBV9 and TRBJ2-7; D remains ambiguous. The CDR3 extends over 14 amino acids. The V gene's germline CDR1 is SGDLS and CDR2 YYNGEE. The V end lost 4 bases, the J end lost 2 bases, and 13 bases lay between the germline ends. DNA for the CDR3: TGTGCCAGCAGCCCACTCCACAGTACCTACGAGCAGTACTTC. Its protein product is CASSPLHSTYEQYF.